This T cell receptor (beta chain) came from a study of early T cells in non-severe SARS-CoV-2 infection. Across the whole study: RNA in bulk from unsorted whole blood was sequenced, and chains were unpaired.

Attachment of unique molecular identifiers was made to individual cDNA molecules. TCRdb ran MiXCR on the 5' RACE reads and lists one entry per CDR3 protein. The data hold roughly 72,000 distinct CDR3 sequences, with around 13% observed a single time. Study-level results: Database matching using VDJdb favored anti-spike CD8 responses, with private and CD4 specificities left missing.

In the case of this clonotype: The antigen is undetermined.

Sequenced: whole blood. This receptor was identified in an adult who was a healthcare worker with PCR-confirmed SARS-CoV-2 infection or an uninfected control (not recorded which).

CDR3 sequence reads: CASSPLWKGRHEQFF. CDR3 in DNA: TGTGCCAGCAGCCCCCTGTGGAAGGGGAGGCATGAGCAGTTCTTC. This chain joins TRBV13 and TRBJ2-1; D might be TRBD2 (6 bases). The ends were cut back, 5 bases at V and 8 bases at J, with 19 bases in the middle. Germline CDR1 reads PRHDT; CDR2 reads FYEKMQ (reference sequence). This CDR3 comprises 15 residues.